This entry describes one T cell receptor (beta chain). Its antigen remains unidentified. No much larger clone exists at a distance of one base, and base qualities are not known. Its CDR3 holds 16 amino acids, cysteine through phenylalanine. This entry keeps only the CDR3 DNA: 48 bases, framed from base 1. CDR1 and CDR2 are drawn from the germline V gene: LGHNT, FRNRAP. Clipping removes 2 bases from V and 5 bases from J, with 4 as the unmatched junction base count. This entry belongs to a study of cytomegalovirus exposure and HLA in healthy donors (TCRdb year 2017). Study-level background: An earlier analysis of roughly 570 of the donors reported approximately 260 Gb of sequence data and around 100 million unique TCR beta sequences obtained from about 200 million T cells. Approximately 300 gigabases of sequencing data and around 85 million unique TCR sequences made up an early release that covered several hundred HLA-typed donors. The genetic ancestry cluster associated with self-reported Caucasian donors included about four fifths of the 398 genotyped donors. The aim of the study was to test whether cataloging public T cell receptors could identify signatures of past pathogen exposure. The T cell repertoires of 666 subjects were profiled by immunosequencing and related to cytomegalovirus serostatus. Along with the roughly 670-subject first cohort, a separate validation cohort of around 120 different subjects was used. The study combined high-throughput TCR immunosequencing, statistical association of individual TCRs with disease status, and machine learning to predict cytomegalovirus infection status. A later analysis re-examined previously published TCR beta repertoires from about 700 donors and added high-resolution HLA genotyping to investigate patterns of TCR occurrence. Rather than using new phenotypic data, the later analysis identified candidate immune exposures from TCR beta sequences and from how often those sequences occurred across donors. To decide whether each TCR beta V gene segment behaved as functional or pseudogenic, an earlier analysis of several hundred of the donors relied on high-throughput TCR beta sequencing. Donor age, sex, ethnicity and CMV serostatus were compiled alongside the repertoire data. Genome-wide SNP genotypes for about 65% of the roughly 670 donors were used in a later genetic analysis, which treated that subset as a discovery cohort. Every repertoire in the discovery cohort had been generated on one and the same sequencing platform. Class I and class II HLA loci were covered by the typing at four-digit resolution. The number of typed donors differed by locus: about 629-630 for A, B, C, DRB1 and DQB1; some 500 for DQA1; roughly 600 for DPA1; and some 470 for DPB1. Because of strong linkage in the cohort, roughly five DR-DQ haplotypes were treated as single units for association and clustering. Among some 410 genotyped donors of the cohort, an average of about 240,000 unique TCR beta nucleotide sequences were sequenced per donor, roughly 20% of them non-productive. Results the study describes overall, beyond this receptor: The classifier was reported to diagnose cytomegalovirus status with high specificity and sensitivity in both the original and validation cohorts. The authors suggested that the approach could potentially be generalized to other disease states and immunological phenotypes. Linkage disequilibrium might explain the correlated functional status among segregating V segments, but an unknown experimental factor could not be excluded. Only TCR beta chains were sequenced in this cohort, and the absence of alpha or paired-chain data limited detectable features. Some IMGT-functional V segments, including TRBV6-2 and TRBV6-3, could not be told apart with the 87-base-pair reads, so those segments were excluded. Strong co-occurrence of HLA alleles, especially DR and DQ, made assigning TCR associations to individual alleles difficult. In a later analysis, HLA-associated TCR beta chains were found to be more clonally expanded and to have lower generation probabilities than equally common non-associated chains. In the study, roughly 160 TCR beta chains were listed as associated with cytomegalovirus. According to a later analysis, TCR association rates differed among HLA loci, with DRB1 alleles showing the most associated TCRs and HLA-C alleles showing the fewest. A cluster of highly shared sequence variants was judged likely to be a technical artifact of the sequencing pipeline. Several of the top co-occurrence clusters appeared to be linked to parvovirus B19, influenza, CMV and Epstein-Barr virus, according to a later analysis. According to a later genetic analysis, donors in an Asian-associated ancestry cluster had fewer N-insertions in productive TCRs than the approximately 710-donor mean. Sequencing depth was assumed to be roughly uniform across donors in the presence/absence analyses, though that assumption may not hold. V-gene and J-gene trimming of TCR beta chains was associated with a missense DCLRE1C variant in a later genetic analysis, and the association was replicated in an independent cohort. A few of the identified cytomegalovirus-associated TCR beta chains were confirmed in vitro to be specific for cytomegalovirus antigens. The only immune exposure information available for the cohort was CMV serostatus. Most TCR sequences were observed very rarely across donors, whereas some public TCRs were present in many individuals. HLA typing was unavailable for some donors at each locus, so association tests used only the typed subset. According to a later analysis, most CMV-associated TCR beta chains appeared to be HLA-restricted, and the HLA associations seemed to be driven largely by CMV exposure. A later analysis associated about 16,000 TCR beta sequences with specific HLA alleles at a false discovery rate of 0.05. The earlier analysis of approximately 590 of the donors excluded 15 to 20 rarely observed V segments, including chromosome 9 orphons, because counts were too low. A further reported finding was that TCR beta sequences accurately predicted the HLA-A and HLA-B alleles for most subjects in the first cohort. In an earlier analysis of under 600 of the donors, most TCR beta V segments were observed in productive rearrangements about 87% or about 30% of the time, broadly matching IMGT annotations.

The cohort consisted of 666 healthy bone marrow donors. All cohort members were sampled while nominally healthy, although unrecorded immune exposures were likely present. The donor tested CMV seronegative, placing the donor among the 350 or so seronegative members of the cohort. Every donor gave a peripheral blood sample, and the peripheral blood mononuclear cells from that sample were used for TCR beta sequencing. The Qiagen DNeasy Blood Extraction Kit was used to extract genomic DNA from the blood cell samples. Receptors were amplified or captured by the immunoSEQ multiplex PCR assay. The multiplex PCR relied on a mix of 60 forward primers for TCR Vbeta segments and 13 reverse primers for TCR Jbeta segments. Amplification of the CDR3 region of rearranged TCR beta genes was performed with a multiplex PCR assay on genomic DNA. The amplified TCR beta libraries were sequenced on the Illumina HiSeq System as 87-base-pair reads. As for the authors' bioinformatics: A later analysis counted tens of millions of unique TCR beta chains across the 600 to 850 repertoires, and 9 million to 14 million of these chains were shared by at least two donors. Raw reads were error-corrected and collapsed into unique sequences with a nearest-neighbor algorithm that merged closely related sequences to remove PCR and sequencing errors. Alignment of CDR3 sequences to IMGT reference sequences was used to assign V, D and J gene segments. Each retained sequence needed at least a six-nucleotide match to both a V gene segment and a J gene segment. Rearrangements were called productive when the CDR3 lacked stop codons and stayed in frame with V and J; all others were non-productive. Following IMGT convention, CDR3 was defined as the stretch from the second conserved V-encoded cysteine up to the conserved J-encoded phenylalanine. The earlier analysis of 500 to 600 of the donors excluded sequences that lacked an unambiguous match to a single V gene segment. An earlier analysis of a few hundred of the donors classified V segments as functional when productive rearrangements were above 56.7% and as segregating when the standard deviation between donors was above 5%. A statistical classification framework was built to diagnose cytomegalovirus status from the catalog of TCR beta chain sequences. A later analysis assigned V and J genes by comparing TCR nucleotide sequences with IMGT/GENE-DB human TR gene sequences. A later analysis assigned CDR3 sequences and most-parsimonious VDJ recombination scenarios with the TCRdist pipeline. A later analysis defined each TCR beta chain by its CDR3 amino acid sequence plus V-gene family, and excluded reads lacking a unique V-gene family. As a way to deal with suspected cross-contamination and a sequencing artifact, a later analysis dropped 500 to 700 nucleotide sequences that were highly shared and had low generation probability. In a later analysis, a clonal expansion index was calculated for each public chain from normalized within-repertoire ranks of inferred template counts. In a later analysis, generation probabilities were computed using a VDJ recombination model fitted to out-of-frame rearrangements, and the results were checked against IGoR. A later analysis scored TCR-TCR, TCR-HLA and TCR-CMV co-occurrence with hypergeometric tests, applying a repertoire-size bias correction to TCR pairs. To estimate false discovery rates, a later analysis permuted the HLA or CMV assignments 20 times. In a later analysis, co-occurring TCRs were grouped using DBSCAN, with TCRdist sequence similarity added in when clustering inside HLA-allele-positive subsets. Co-occurrence clustering excluded repertoires with fewer than 30,000 or more than 120,000 public chains, plus five with anomalous nucleotide sharing. In its TCRdb copy, this immuneACCESS table keeps in-frame sequences only and misses some clones. Where compared with another copy, unresolved V genes explain less than half of these, and the others have no known cause. The V and J calls and clone size are taken from that table; D and trimming were inferred from the DNA. This sample holds 150,000 to 200,000 clones; 75% to 90% were observed only once. The ten most abundant clones make up 0.65% of the sample.

This clonotype originated in a boy aged 10-17 years in good health and CMV-seronegative. The source material was PBMCs. In this chain, TRBV12-5 is recombined with TRBJ2-1; 12 central nucleotides agree with TRBD2. The CDR3 region: CASGLTRLAGDNEQFF. The nucleotide sequence is given as TGTGCTAGTGGTTTGACACGACTAGCGGGAGACAATGAGCAGTTCTTC.